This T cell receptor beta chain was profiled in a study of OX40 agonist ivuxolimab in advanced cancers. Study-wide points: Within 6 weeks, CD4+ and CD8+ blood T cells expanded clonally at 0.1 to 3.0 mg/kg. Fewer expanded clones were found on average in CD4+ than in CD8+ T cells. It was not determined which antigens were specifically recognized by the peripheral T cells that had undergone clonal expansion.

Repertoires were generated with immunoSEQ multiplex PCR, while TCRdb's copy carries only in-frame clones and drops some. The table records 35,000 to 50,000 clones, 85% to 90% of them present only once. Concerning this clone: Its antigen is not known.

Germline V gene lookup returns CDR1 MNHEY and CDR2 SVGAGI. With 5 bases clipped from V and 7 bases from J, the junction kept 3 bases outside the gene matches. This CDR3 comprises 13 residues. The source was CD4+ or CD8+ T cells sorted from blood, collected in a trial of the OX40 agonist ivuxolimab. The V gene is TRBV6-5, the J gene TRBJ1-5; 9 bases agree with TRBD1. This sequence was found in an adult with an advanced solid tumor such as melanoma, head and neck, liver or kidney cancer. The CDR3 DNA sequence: TGTGCCAGCAGTACACAGGGGGCGCAGCCCCAGCATTTT. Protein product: CASSTQGAQPQHF.